One and the same sample provided the 3 T cell receptor beta chains below, sequenced in a study of vaccination effects on CD4 cells after COVID-19. Here immunoSEQ multiplex PCR was the method, and the copy in TCRdb shows in-frame clones only, minus some. Here the sample spans about 20,000 clones, around 70% being singletons. Expansion of antigen-specific CD4+ T cells with viral peptide pools was carried out by the ViraFEST assay before sequencing. CD4+ T cells were isolated after 10 days of culture. Confirmation by PCR established that the person had SARS-CoV-2 infection between March and December 2020. These receptors' targets are unknown. Here the sequenced sample was CD4+ T cells from PBMCs cultured with SARS-CoV-2 spike peptides, taken before COVID-19 vaccination. These receptors came from a human donor who had a prior SARS-CoV-2 infection.

This clone was counted a single time. The chain uses TRBV18 and TRBJ2-1; 8 bases fit TRBD2. The CDR3 runs 16 residues. Unmatched junction bases numbered 9, after V lost 0 bases and J lost 8 bases. The germline V gene encodes CDR1 KGHSH and CDR2 LQKENI. The CDR3, as DNA: TGTGCCAGCTCACCACCAGGTAGCGGGAATGGGTATGAGCAGTTCTTC. Translated: CASSPPGSGNGYEQFF.

This clone has a single count. V and J are TRBV27 and TRBJ1-2, with 8 positions matching TRBD1. With 1 base clipped from V and 2 bases from J, the junction kept 3 bases outside the gene matches. The CDR3 is made up of 15 amino acids. Germline CDR1 MNHEY, CDR2 SMNVEV (reference sequence). The CDR3 region has the DNA TGTGCCAGCAGTTTATACAGGGGGGCGAACTATGGCTACACCTTC. Encoded protein: CASSLYRGANYGYTF.

The chain carries TRBV2 and TRBJ1-5; 7 bases match TRBD1. The trim removed 5 bases at V and 3 bases at J, leaving 4 bases unmatched. The CDR3 extends over 14 amino acids. Germline CDR1 reads SNHLY; CDR2 reads FYNNEI. The CDR3 bases are TGTGCCAGCAGTCGACAGGGACCCAATCAGCCCCAGCATTTT. Translating gives CASSRQGPNQPQHF.